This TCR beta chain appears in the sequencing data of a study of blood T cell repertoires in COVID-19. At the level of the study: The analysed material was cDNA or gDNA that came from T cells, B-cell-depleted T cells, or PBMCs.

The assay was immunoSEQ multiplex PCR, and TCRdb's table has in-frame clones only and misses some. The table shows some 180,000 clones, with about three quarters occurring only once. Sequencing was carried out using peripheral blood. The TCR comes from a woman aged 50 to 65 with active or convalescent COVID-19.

The CDR3 nucleotides read TGCAGCGTTCCGGCCGGGACAGGCACTGAAGCTTTCTTT. This codes for CSVPAGTGTEAFF. This sequence joins TRBV29-1 and TRBJ1-1, with 8 bases aligning to TRBD1. The CDR3 is made up of 13 amino acids. V shed 5 bases, J shed 4 bases, and the junction held 6 bases outside the gene matches. Germline assignment: CDR1 SQVTM and CDR2 ANQGSEA.